This is a list of T cell receptor beta chains from one sample in a study of control samples from healthy donors and cancer patients. Clones were read by immunoSEQ multiplex PCR, and TCRdb kept only the in-frame ones, dropping some. Here the sample spans approximately 170,000 clones, approximately 94% being singletons. The specimen was blood. These receptors were taken from a man aged 30-40 years in good health. The conserved cysteine and the conserved F or W are not part of the CDR3 here. Fields, in order: V gene, J gene, clone size, CDR3 protein. Expanded clones get a size class; other rows say once, few or many, or leave the size out.

TRBV19,TRBJ2-6,.,ASSIMSGANVLT
TRBV10-2,TRBJ2-2,few,ASRWPSGNTGELF
TRBV3-1/TRBV3-2,TRBJ1-1,once,ASSQTTGSSNTEAF
TRBV27,TRBJ2-5,.,ASSISTGVGTQY
TRBV3-1/TRBV3-2,TRBJ2-1,.,ASSQNALSLAGGEQF
TRBV7-9,TRBJ2-7,.,ASSFVGASEQY
TRBV6-5,TRBJ1-5,.,ASSYSPDPNQPQH
TRBV29-1,TRBJ2-4,.,SVEDTRVSGLAGSKNIQY
TRBV5-8,TRBJ1-1,.,ASLYRDRYTEAF
TRBV27,TRBJ1-6,.,ASSWDRGESPLH
TRBV19,TRBJ2-2,.,ASRRGAGATTGELF
TRBV19,TRBJ1-5,few,ASSILTGGGGNQPQH
TRBV7-9,TRBJ1-3,.,ASSRPQGSSGNTIY
TRBV4-2,TRBJ2-7,.,ASSQDSTYEQY
TRBV4-2,TRBJ1-6,.,ASSQDDSGPGSARHSPLH
TRBV19,TRBJ1-5,.,ASTPGQGAIQPQH
TRBV5-1,TRBJ2-7,.,ASSWGTGFYEQY